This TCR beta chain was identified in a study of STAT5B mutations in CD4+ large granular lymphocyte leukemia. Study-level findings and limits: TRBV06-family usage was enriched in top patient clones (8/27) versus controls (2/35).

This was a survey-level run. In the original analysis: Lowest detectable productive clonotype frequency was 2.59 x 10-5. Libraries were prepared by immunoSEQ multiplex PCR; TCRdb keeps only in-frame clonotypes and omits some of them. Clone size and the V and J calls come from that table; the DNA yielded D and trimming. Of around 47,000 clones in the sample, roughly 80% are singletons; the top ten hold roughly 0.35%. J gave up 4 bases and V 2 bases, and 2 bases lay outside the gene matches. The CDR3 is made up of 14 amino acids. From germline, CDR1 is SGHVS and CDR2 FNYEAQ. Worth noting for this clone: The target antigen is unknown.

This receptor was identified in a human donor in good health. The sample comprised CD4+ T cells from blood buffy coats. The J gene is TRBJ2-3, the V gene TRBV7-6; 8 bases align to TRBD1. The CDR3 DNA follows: TGTGCCAGCAGCTTACAGGGGGCCGCAGATACGCAGTATTTT. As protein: CASSLQGAADTQYF.